One and the same sample provided the 24 T cell receptor beta chains below, sequenced in a study of blood T cell repertoires in COVID-19. Clones were sequenced by immunoSEQ multiplex PCR, and TCRdb holds only the in-frame ones, with some missing. The table has 200,000 to 250,000 clones, approximately 81% seen once. Sequences were obtained from peripheral blood. The source is a man aged 30 to 45 with active or convalescent COVID-19.

V usage is TRBV28 and J usage is TRBJ2-1; D possibly corresponds to TRBD1 (6 bases). This CDR3 contains 18 residues. Trimming cost V 8 bases and J 0 bases, with 23 bases left between them. Germline V lookup: CDR1 MDHEN, CDR2 SYDVKM. CDR3 nucleotides: TGTGCCAGCGGGGGCAGCACTGATTTTAAAAGCTCCTACAATGAGCAGTTCTTC. Translated, it gives CASGGSTDFKSSYNEQFF.

The chain has TRBV7-2 and TRBJ2-2; 9 nucleotides match TRBD1. The germline gives CDR1 SGHTA, CDR2 FQGNSA. The CDR3 runs to 14 residues. The J segment lost 6 bases and the V segment lost 5 bases, leaving 4 bases of the junction unmatched. The CDR3 nucleotides are TGTGCCAGCAGCGCCCGGGACAGGGCCGGGGAGCTGTTTTTT. Amino acid sequence: CASSARDRAGELFF.

This clone is a singleton in its sample. V and J are TRBV9 and TRBJ1-3; D unresolved. The CDR3 sequence is 16 residues long. V was shortened by 4 bases and J by 0 bases, with 14 bases between the two germline ends. The germline CDR1 and CDR2 sequences are SGDLS and YYNGEE. Here the CDR3 DNA reads TGTGCCAGCAGCCCCTTCGGCGGAATCTCTGGAAACACCATATATTTT. It encodes CASSPFGGISGNTIYF.

This rearrangement joins TRBV28 to TRBJ1-2; a weak D match, TRBD1 (6 bases). Germline V lookup: CDR1 MDHEN, CDR2 SYDVKM. The V end lost 7 bases, the J end lost 8 bases, and 23 bases lay between the germline ends. This CDR3 is 15 amino acids long. Written as DNA, the CDR3 is TGTGCCAGCACCCTTATGAGGGGCAGGGGTGACGGCTACACCTTC. This translates into CASTLMRGRGDGYTF.

The rearrangement links TRBV29-1 to TRBJ2-1; 7 bases map to TRBD2. In germline, CDR1 is SQVTM, CDR2 ANQGSEA. The V gene end was trimmed by 7 bases and the J gene end by 4 bases; junction bases not matched to a gene: 10. The CDR3 is 14 residues long. CDR3 DNA: TGCAGCGGGGGCGCAGCGGGGAATTACAATGAGCAGTTCTTC. Amino acid sequence: CSGGAAGNYNEQFF.

This clone was picked up a small number of times. The chain links TRBV7-2 to TRBJ1-1, with 7 bases that match TRBD1. Per the germline V gene, CDR1 is SGHTA and CDR2 is FQGNSA. J lost 0 bases, V lost 8 bases, and 9 bases had no gene match. The CDR3 runs 15 residues. The CDR3 loop is CASLRTGLMNTEAFF. The CDR3 DNA is TGTGCCAGCTTGAGGACAGGATTAATGAACACTGAAGCTTTCTTT. The whole variable domain, filled in from reference TRBV7-2 and TRBJ1-1, reads GAGVSQSPSNKVTEKGKDVELRCDPISGHTALYWYRQSLGQGLEFLIYFQGNSAPDKSGLPSDRFSAERTGGSVSTLTIQRTQQEDSAVYLCASLRTGLMNTEAFFGQGTRLTVV.

The J gene is TRBJ2-7, the V gene TRBV5-6; possibly TRBD1 for D (5 bases). This CDR3 contains 13 residues. V dropped 3 bases and J dropped 5 bases, with 12 bases sitting between them. Germline CDR1 SGHDT, CDR2 YYEEEE. The DNA for the CDR3 is TGTGCCAGCAGCTGGGGCGCGGTCCACGAGCAGTACTTC. It specifies CASSWGAVHEQYF.

The CDR3 DNA follows: TGTGCCAGCAGCCAAGAGGGAGTTTACAATGAGCAGTTCTTC. Its translation is CASSQEGVYNEQFF. This chain uses TRBV14 with TRBJ2-1; possible D gene TRBD2, 5 bases. Germline CDR1 is SGHDN and CDR2 is FVKESK. This CDR3 spans 14 amino acids. With 0 bases removed from V and 4 bases from J, the gap between germline ends came to 7 bases.

The chain recombines TRBV5-5 with TRBJ2-4; D might be TRBD1 (6 bases). The CDR3 covers 16 residues. Germline loops: CDR1 SGHKS, CDR2 YYEKEE (reference sequence). Trimming took off 0 bases at V and 7 bases at J, with 17 bases between the two ends. CDR3 in amino acids: CASSLAAAQGLNIQYF. The CDR3 bases are TGTGCCAGCAGCTTGGCGGCGGCGCAGGGGCTGAACATTCAGTACTTC.

The chain recombines TRBV9 with TRBJ2-3; TRBD2 agrees at 7 bases. CDR1 and CDR2 (germline): SGDLS, YYNGEE. Unmatched junction bases numbered 7, after V lost 0 bases and J lost 0 bases. The CDR3 is 17 amino acids. Here the CDR3 reads CASSVEWLAASTDTQYF. CDR3 in DNA: TGTGCCAGCAGCGTAGAGTGGCTAGCGGCCAGCACAGATACGCAGTATTTT. Variable domain in full (rest from reference TRBV9 and TRBJ2-3): DSGVTQTPKHLITATGQRVTLRCSPRSGDLSVYWYQQSLDQGLQFLIQYYNGEERAKGNILERFSAQQFPDLHSELNLSSLELGDSALYFCASSVEWLAASTDTQYFGPGTRLTVL.

There are a few counts of this clone. Different DNA sequences within this sample yield the same CDR3. The chain uses TRBV11-2 and TRBJ1-5; D unresolved. Germline-derived CDR1 and CDR2 are SGHAT and FQNNGV. The V and J ends lost 0 bases and 5 bases respectively, with 5 bases between them. The CDR3 loop spans 13 amino acids. The CDR3 loop is CASSLDRDQPQHF. The CDR3, as DNA: TGTGCCAGCAGCTTAGATCGGGATCAGCCCCAGCATTTT.

The V gene is TRBV19, the J gene TRBJ1-1; the match to TRBD1 covers 9 bases. V lost 3 bases to trimming and J lost 5 bases; unmatched junction nucleotides: 4. The CDR3 totals 14 residues. The V gene's germline CDR1 is LNHDA and CDR2 SQIVND (reference sequence). Written as DNA, the CDR3 is TGTGCCAGTAGTATGGGACAGGGTCGGACTGAAGCTTTCTTT. Translating it yields CASSMGQGRTEAFF.

V and J are TRBV6-6 and TRBJ1-5; TRBD1 matches at 10 bases. Trimming at V came to 6 bases and at J to 5 bases, leaving 1 base not matched to a gene. This CDR3 region has 13 residues. In germline, CDR1 is MNHNY, CDR2 SVGAGI (reference sequence). The CDR3 nucleotides read TGTGCCAGCAGGGGGACAGGGGATCAGCCCCAGCATTTT. Protein sequence: CASRGTGDQPQHF.

This chain joins TRBV6-5 and TRBJ2-5, with D perhaps TRBD1 (5 bases). The CDR3 has 12 residues. V lost 7 bases and J lost 7, with 13 bases in between. The germline CDR1 and CDR2 sequences are MNHEY and SVGAGI. CDR3 nucleotides: TGTGCCAGCAATGGACAAGGTGGGACCCAGTACTTC. Translation gives CASNGQGGTQYF.

The chain couples TRBV30 to TRBJ2-3, with D perhaps TRBD1 (6 bases). Per the germline V gene, CDR1 is GTSNPN and CDR2 is SVGIG (reference sequence). V was trimmed by 0 bases and J by 3 bases, leaving 19 bases between them. CDR3 length: 17 amino acids. CDR3 region: CAWSVRVWQGITDTQYF. The CDR3 DNA reads as TGTGCCTGGAGTGTAAGGGTTTGGCAGGGGATAACAGATACGCAGTATTTT. The whole variable domain, remainder taken from reference TRBV30 and TRBJ2-3, is SQTIHQWPATLVQPVGSPLSLECTVEGTSNPNLYWYRQAAGRGLQLLFYSVGIGQISSEVPQNLSASRPQDRQFILSSKKLLLSDSGFYLCAWSVRVWQGITDTQYFGPGTRLTVL.

The CDR3, as DNA: TGTGCCAGCAGTTACCGGGACAGGGGAACCTATGGCTACACCTTC. Translation: CASSYRDRGTYGYTF. The chain combines TRBV6-5 with TRBJ1-2, with 10 bases identical to TRBD1. J was trimmed by 4 bases and V by 2 bases; bases with no gene match: 4. CDR1 is MNHEY and CDR2 is SVGAGI in the germline V gene. The CDR3 spans 15 residues.

In its sample, this clone was seen once. The V gene is TRBV2, the J gene TRBJ1-1, with D uncertain. The length of the CDR3 is 13 residues. V was shortened by 5 bases and J by 4 bases, with 11 bases between the two germline ends. Germline V lookup: CDR1 SNHLY, CDR2 FYNNEI. CDR3 loop: CASSPRGSTEAFF. CDR3 sequence (DNA): TGTGCCAGCAGTCCTCGGGGTAGCACTGAAGCTTTCTTT. Based on the CDR3 plus reference TRBV2 and TRBJ1-1, the full variable domain is EPEVTQTPSHQVTQMGQEVILRCVPISNHLYFYWYRQILGQKVEFLVSFYNNEISEKSEIFDDQFSVERPDGSNFTLKIRSTKLEDSAMYFCASSPRGSTEAFFGQGTRLTVV.

V is TRBV28 and J is TRBJ1-5; 10 nucleotides agree with TRBD1. Per germline, CDR1 MDHEN and CDR2 SYDVKM. J lost 7 bases, V lost 5 bases, and 5 bases had no gene match. The CDR3 length is 14 residues. CDR3 protein: CASSGGQGLQPQHF. As DNA, the CDR3 is TGTGCCAGCAGTGGGGGACAGGGGTTACAGCCCCAGCATTTT. The full variable domain, its missing parts supplied by reference TRBV28 and TRBJ1-5, is DVKVTQSSRYLVKRTGEKVFLECVQDMDHENMFWYRQDPGLGLRLIYFSYDVKMKEKGDIPEGYSVSREKKERFSLILESASTNQTSMYLCASSGGQGLQPQHFGDGTRLSIL.

The sample holds a few counts of this clone. J is TRBJ1-5 and V is TRBV7-2; weak D call: TRBD1 (6 bases). The CDR3 is 12 residues long. Deletions cut 4 bases from V and 5 bases from J, with 6 bases between. Germline V gene lookup returns CDR1 SGHTA and CDR2 FQGNSA. The CDR3 loop reads CASSYRDQPQHF. The CDR3 DNA sequence: TGTGCCAGCAGCTACAGGGATCAGCCCCAGCATTTT. Supplemented by reference TRBV7-2 and TRBJ1-5, the full variable domain reads GAGVSQSPSNKVTEKGKDVELRCDPISGHTALYWYRQSLGQGLEFLIYFQGNSAPDKSGLPSDRFSAERTGGSVSTLTIQRTQQEDSAVYLCASSYRDQPQHFGDGTRLSIL.

The gene calls are TRBV28 and TRBJ2-5; 7 bases are a match to TRBD2. Losses at the gene ends were 5 bases for V and 2 bases for J; bases not matched to a gene: 8. CDR1 is MDHEN, CDR2 SYDVKM, per germline. The length of the CDR3 is 15 residues. CDR3 region: CASSGRGLVQETQYF. In nucleotides, the CDR3 is TGTGCCAGCAGTGGGAGGGGCCTGGTTCAAGAGACCCAGTACTTC.

A note on this clone: The same CDR3 also results from other DNA sequences found in this sample. The chain combines TRBV4-1 with TRBJ2-3, with a weak D call TRBD2 (5 bases). CDR3 size: 15 residues. Germline assignment: CDR1 MGHRA and CDR2 YSYEKL. The ends were cut back, 4 bases at V and 4 bases at J, with 15 bases in the middle. CDR3 sequence: CASSPERFGADTQYF. Here the CDR3 DNA reads TGCGCCAGCAGCCCTGAGCGGTTTGGAGCAGATACGCAGTATTTT.

This clone is a singleton in its sample. This chain joins TRBV4-1 and TRBJ2-7; 9 positions match TRBD2. The V segment lost 1 base and the J segment 2 bases; nucleotides outside the gene matches: 3. This CDR3 contains 15 residues. The germline gives CDR1 MGHRA, CDR2 YSYEKL. The CDR3 spells CASSQGAGGTYEQYF. In DNA, the CDR3 is TGCGCCAGCAGCCAAGGAGCGGGGGGTACCTACGAGCAGTACTTC.

The chain recombines TRBV7-9 with TRBJ1-2, with 7 bases lining up with TRBD1. Trimming took 5 bases from V and 2 from J; bases not matched to a gene: 14. Germline V lookup: CDR1 SEHNR, CDR2 FQNEAQ (reference sequence). The CDR3 runs 17 residues. The CDR3 nucleotides are TGTGCCAGCAGCCCATTAGCATTGACAGGGACCAACTATGGCTACACCTTC. Protein: CASSPLALTGTNYGYTF.

This rearrangement joins TRBV2 to TRBJ2-1, with TRBD1 as a possible D gene (5 bases). Germline CDR1 reads SNHLY; CDR2 reads FYNNEI. This CDR3 is 13 amino acids long. Trimming removed 6 bases at V and 4 bases at J, with 10 bases between. CDR3 DNA: TGTGCCAGCAGATTGACAGATTACAATGAGCAGTTCTTC. It is translated as CASRLTDYNEQFF.